This T cell receptor beta chain was recorded in a study of blood T cell repertoires in COVID-19. Study information: The cDNA or gDNA used as material had been derived from T cells, B-cell-depleted T cells, or PBMCs.

In the original analysis: Amplifying reference gene primers gave estimates of nucleated cell counts. TCRdb keeps only in-frame clones here, not all; method: immunoSEQ multiplex PCR. That table furnishes V, J and clone size, whereas the DNA furnished D and trimming. The profile shows about 220,000 clones, roughly 80% of them singletons. In germline, CDR1 is KGHSH, CDR2 LQKENI. The trim removed 4 bases at V and 8 bases at J, leaving 6 bases unmatched. The CDR3 extends over 14 amino acids. The source material was peripheral blood. The V call is TRBV18, the J call TRBJ2-1; 9 bases align to TRBD1. The sequence was obtained from a man younger than 45 with active or convalescent COVID-19. In DNA, the CDR3 is TGTGCCAGCTCACGAAACAGGGGGCGGGATGAGCAGTTCTTC. Its translation is CASSRNRGRDEQFF.